The entry below describes one TCR beta chain. Its target is not known. This sample was taken from a study of radiotherapy plus CTLA-4 blockade in lung cancer. Turning to the study itself: Objective responses occurred in around 18% of patients; about 31% had disease control. Study-level points and caveats: Early blood T cell clone dynamics reportedly forecast response best, with interferon-beta. Blood TCR clones of tumor origin expanded after radiotherapy plus ipilimumab.

The CDR3 has 12 residues. The germline V gene has CDR1 SGHTA and CDR2 FQGNSA. V lost 5 bases, J lost 5 bases, and 9 bases lay in between. TCRdb's copy holds only in-frame clones and misses some; the assay was immunoSEQ multiplex PCR. The sample yields tens of thousands of clones, 70% to 90% seen once. Receiving focal radiation plus CTLA-4 blockade with ipilimumab were patients who had chemo-refractory metastatic non-small-cell lung cancer. This sequence joins TRBV7-2 and TRBJ1-2; weak D call: TRBD1 (6 bases). The sequencing used peripheral blood, collected from a patient treated with radiotherapy plus ipilimumab. This receptor was obtained from a human donor with non-small cell lung cancer whose response to radiotherapy plus ipilimumab could not be evaluated. CDR3 sequence reads: CASSQQGYGYTF. In nucleotides, the CDR3 is TGTGCCAGCAGCCAACAGGGATATGGCTACACCTTC. The complete variable domain, with remaining parts taken from reference TRBV7-2 and TRBJ1-2, reads GAGVSQSPSNKVTEKGKDVELRCDPISGHTALYWYRQSLGQGLEFLIYFQGNSAPDKSGLPSDRFSAERTGGSVSTLTIQRTQQEDSAVYLCASSQQGYGYTFGSGTRLTVV.